One sample yielded the 15 T cell receptor beta chains listed below, sequenced in a study of T-cell memory formation after mild COVID-19 (dated by TCRdb to the early 2020s). Library preparation used 5' RACE. Sequencing relied on an Illumina NovaSeq 6000. TCRdb cleaned the public reads at Q25 with fastp, built clones with MiXCR and kept in-frame beta chains. Rows with one shared CDR3 protein collapse into an entry with the most common genes and DNA. This sample lists about 470,000 distinct CDR3 sequences; around 25% were detected once. Under 15% of the sample is in the top ten clones. Sequencing input: PBMCs or a T cell subset sorted from them (not recorded which). The source of these receptors is an adult woman who had mild COVID-19 (a few samples of this study predate the infection). The sample titles of this study are shuffled in the database, so cell type and time point are left out; the donor was told from shared clones.

This clonotype appeared a few times. The chain combines TRBV4-3 with TRBJ2-7; D gene ambiguous. The CDR3 is 13 amino acids. Trimming took 4 bases from V and 3 from J, leaving 10 bases between them. Germline CDR1 and CDR2: LGHNA and YSLEER. CDR3 sequence: CASSPAIYYEQYF. The CDR3 DNA is TGCGCCAGCAGCCCGGCAATTTACTACGAGCAGTACTTC.

This clonotype was observed a handful of times. This sequence joins TRBV5-1 and TRBJ2-1; TRBD1 aligns across 10 bases. This CDR3 has 13 amino acids. Germline CDR1 is SGHRS and CDR2 is YFSETQ. V lost 4 bases, J lost 9 bases, and 4 bases stayed unmatched. The CDR3 protein is CASSPTGGSEQFF. The CDR3 DNA reads as TGCGCCAGCAGCCCGACAGGGGGCTCTGAGCAGTTCTTC.

The chain employs TRBV7-2 and TRBJ2-1; D possibly corresponds to TRBD1 (5 bases). Trimming shortened V by 4 bases and J by 4 bases, and 17 bases separated the two germline ends. The CDR3 contains 16 residues. Germline V CDR1 and CDR2: SGHTA, FQGNSA. Here the CDR3 DNA reads TGTGCCAGCAGCTCAAGCGTGGGGCTCGGATACAATGAGCAGTTCTTC. Its protein product is CASSSSVGLGYNEQFF.

The chain uses TRBV14 and TRBJ2-3; D not certain. From germline, CDR1 is SGHDN and CDR2 FVKESK. Trimming shortened V by 0 bases and J by 6 bases, and 7 bases separated the two germline ends. CDR3 length: 13 residues. The CDR3, as DNA: TGTGCCAGCAGCCAAGAGATGAGTGATACGCAGTATTTT. Translating it yields CASSQEMSDTQYF.

The J gene is TRBJ2-1, the V gene TRBV12-3 or TRBV12-4; 8 bases map to TRBD2. V dropped 6 bases and J dropped 7; count of bases not matched to a gene: 14. This CDR3 has 16 residues. The DNA for the CDR3 is TGTGCCAGCAGCCTCGGGGGAGCGGGAGTACGGAATGAGCAGTTCTTC. This codes for CASSLGGAGVRNEQFF.

This clonotype came up a few times. This chain joins TRBV20-1 and TRBJ1-1, with unresolved D. With 5 bases removed from V and 4 bases from J, the gap between germline ends came to 17 bases. The CDR3 covers 14 residues. Germline V gene lookup returns CDR1 DFQATT and CDR2 SNEGSKA (reference sequence). CDR3 sequence (DNA): TGCAGTGCTCCCGGACGGACTTGGGGCACTGAAGCTTTCTTT. It codes for CSAPGRTWGTEAFF.

The J gene is TRBJ2-1, the V gene TRBV7-9; D gene uncertain. The CDR3 runs 16 residues. CDR1 SEHNR and CDR2 FQNEAQ come from the germline V gene (reference sequence). Trimming left V 2 bases short and J 8 bases short, with 19 bases between. CDR3 nucleotide sequence: TGTGCCAGCAGCTTACTAACCGGGTCCAACCCCCATGAGCAGTTCTTC. Its protein product is CASSLLTGSNPHEQFF.

The sample holds a few counts of this clonotype. The rearrangement joins TRBV5-1 to TRBJ2-1, with D possibly TRBD2 on 6 matching bases. Germline loops: CDR1 SGHRS, CDR2 YFSETQ. Trimming cost V 5 bases and J 7 bases, with 10 bases left between them. This CDR3 has 12 amino acids. CDR3 loop: CASREAGNEQFF. The CDR3 bases are TGCGCCAGCAGGGAAGCGGGTAATGAGCAGTTCTTC.

The sample holds a few counts of this clonotype. V and J are TRBV4-1 and TRBJ2-1, with 12 bases that match TRBD2. The CDR3 runs to 19 residues. CDR1 MGHRA and CDR2 YSYEKL come from the germline V gene. V lost 3 bases and J lost 0; bases outside the gene matches: 9. The CDR3 here is CASSHATSGRMTSYNEQFF. The CDR3 coding sequence is TGCGCCAGCAGCCACGCTACTAGCGGGAGGATGACCTCCTACAATGAGCAGTTCTTC.

The genes are TRBV29-1 and TRBJ2-3; 13 bases match TRBD2. The CDR3 contains 16 residues. In germline, CDR1 is SQVTM, CDR2 ANQGSEA. V lost 6 bases and J lost 0; bases outside the gene matches: 6. The CDR3 region has the DNA TGCAGCGTCTCAGGACTAGCGGGGGCAAGCACAGATACGCAGTATTTT. Amino acids: CSVSGLAGASTDTQYF.

The table lists this clonotype with a few counts. This chain links TRBV7-2 with TRBJ1-5, with D possibly matching TRBD1 (6 bases). Between the trimmed V and J ends, which lost 1 base and 4 bases, there was a span of 8 bases. CDR1 SGHTA and CDR2 FQGNSA come from the germline V gene. There are 14 residues in the CDR3. The CDR3 DNA sequence: TGTGCCAGCAGCTTAGAAACAGGGAATCAGCCCCAGCATTTT. Protein sequence: CASSLETGNQPQHF.

This clonotype has only a few counts. This chain uses TRBV20-1 with TRBJ1-2, with 8 bases lining up with TRBD1. Trimming removed 0 bases from V and 3 bases from J; junction bases left unmatched: 6. Germline V gene sequence: CDR1 DFQATT, CDR2 SNEGSKA (reference sequence). This CDR3 has 15 residues. CDR3 sequence: CSARDLATGDYGYTF. Here the CDR3 DNA reads TGCAGTGCTAGAGATTTGGCGACAGGGGACTATGGCTACACCTTC.

The rearrangement joins TRBV30 to TRBJ2-7; D gene unclear. CDR1 is GTSNPN, CDR2 SVGIG, per germline (reference sequence). V shed 1 base and J shed 1 base, with 11 bases lying between them. This CDR3 has 14 amino acids. CDR3 in amino acids: CAWSESGRSYEQYF. CDR3 DNA sequence: TGTGCCTGGAGTGAATCAGGACGATCCTACGAGCAGTACTTC. Full variable domain (missing parts from reference TRBV30 and TRBJ2-7): SQTIHQWPATLVQPVGSPLSLECTVEGTSNPNLYWYRQAAGRGLQLLFYSVGIGQISSEVPQNLSASRPQDRQFILSSKKLLLSDSGFYLCAWSESGRSYEQYFGPGTRLTVT.

The chain is built from TRBV7-7 and TRBJ2-6; D might be TRBD2 (6 bases). The germline V gene has CDR1 SSHAT and CDR2 FNYEAQ (reference sequence). The V end was cut by 11 bases, the J end by 4 bases, with 12 bases between. The CDR3 is made up of 13 amino acids. The CDR3 is CAAGSYGANVLTF. CDR3 DNA: TGTGCCGCGGGGTCCTACGGGGCCAACGTCCTGACTTTC. Drawing the rest from reference TRBV7-7 and TRBJ2-6, the complete variable domain is GAGVSQSPRYKVTKRGQDVTLRCDPISSHATLYWYQQALGQGPEFLTYFNYEAQPDKSGLPSDRFSAERPEGSISTLTIQRTEQRDSAMYRCAAGSYGANVLTFGAGSRLTVL.

This chain connects TRBV29-1 to TRBJ2-5, with D perhaps matching TRBD1 or TRBD2 (6 bases each). The CDR3 length is 15 residues. CDR1 and CDR2 (germline): SQVTM, ANQGSEA. Trimming left V 2 bases short and J 4 bases short, with 17 bases between. In DNA form, the CDR3 reads TGCAGCGTTGAACGGCTAGGCAGGGGAGGAGAGACCCAGTACTTC. Protein product: CSVERLGRGGETQYF.